The source of this T cell receptor beta chain is a study of blood T cell repertoires in COVID-19. Per germline, CDR1 SGHAT and CDR2 FQNNGV. The CDR3 runs to 14 residues. V gave up 5 bases and J gave up 1 base, with 9 bases separating them. The assay was immunoSEQ multiplex PCR, and TCRdb's table has in-frame clones only and misses some. Of approximately 220,000 clones in the sample, roughly 90% were seen once. The V call is TRBV11-2, the J call TRBJ1-5; a possible D gene is TRBD1 (6 bases). The source material was PBMCs or T cells enriched from blood (not recorded which). The clonotype originates from a woman younger than 45 who had been exposed to COVID-19. DNA for the CDR3: TGTGCCAGCAGCCATGGACAGAGCAATCAGCCCCAGCATTTT. Its protein is CASSHGQSNQPQHF.